Shown below are 13 T cell receptor beta chains from a single sample sequenced in a study of memory CD4+ T cells and cytomegalovirus serostatus. Only in-frame clones appear in the TCRdb table, and some are missing; sequencing was by immunoSEQ multiplex PCR. Here the sample spans 35,000 to 50,000 clones, over 60% being singletons. Single viable CD3+CD4+CD8-CD45RO+ cells were sorted as the memory CD4+ T cells. The material sequenced was memory CD4+ T cells from blood. The receptor set was obtained from an adult in good health and CMV-seronegative.

This chain uses TRBV7-9 with TRBJ1-1, with a weak D call TRBD1 (5 bases). Germline V gives CDR1 SEHNR, CDR2 FQNEAQ (reference sequence). Deletions cut 8 bases from V and 4 bases from J, with 14 bases between. This CDR3 comprises 13 residues. CDR3: CASGGDRRTEAFF. CDR3 in DNA: TGTGCCAGCGGGGGGGATCGCCGCACTGAAGCTTTCTTT.

The CDR3 loop reads CASSPQTGETQYF. In DNA form, the CDR3 reads TGTGCCAGCTCACCGCAGACTGGGGAGACCCAGTACTTC. The chain combines TRBV18 with TRBJ2-5; D unclear. The CDR3 runs 13 residues. Germline V gene data show CDR1 as KGHSH and CDR2 as LQKENI. V was shortened by 3 bases and J by 5 bases, with 10 bases between the two germline ends.

The chain has TRBV7-2 and TRBJ2-7; tentatively, D is TRBD2 (5 bases). Trimming stripped 3 bases from V and 1 base from J, with 10 bases between. Per the germline V gene, CDR1 is SGHTA and CDR2 is FQGNSA. The CDR3 length is 14 residues. The CDR3 region is CASSLRAASYEQYF. The CDR3 DNA follows: TGTGCCAGCAGCTTGAGAGCGGCATCCTACGAGCAGTACTTC.

The J gene is TRBJ1-4, the V gene TRBV28, with no clear D. Per the germline V gene, CDR1 is MDHEN and CDR2 is SYDVKM. CDR3 length: 14 amino acids. Deletions cut 3 bases from V and 8 bases from J, with 13 bases between. The CDR3 region is CASSLGLVGEKLFF. For the CDR3, the DNA is TGTGCCAGCAGTTTGGGGTTAGTCGGAGAAAAACTGTTTTTT.

This clone was detected only once. The chain combines TRBV21-1 with TRBJ1-2. TRBV21-1 has pseudogene status. CDR3 size: 15 residues. CDR3: CASSNWRLPRYGYTF. CDR3 DNA sequence: TGTGCCAGCAGCAATTGGAGGCTTCCCCGCTATGGCTACACCTTC.

The CDR3: CSVRGTGALRTEAFF. In DNA form, the CDR3 reads TGCAGCGTTCGTGGGACAGGGGCCCTGCGCACTGAAGCTTTCTTT. This chain joins TRBV29-1 and TRBJ1-1; 10 nucleotides agree with TRBD1. The CDR3 loop spans 15 amino acids. After removal of 5 bases from V and 4 bases from J, the junction contained 10 bases not matched to a gene. Germline-derived CDR1 and CDR2 are SQVTM and ANQGSEA.

As DNA, the CDR3 is TGTGCCAGCAGCTTGGTGAATCAGCCCCAGCATTTT. It translates to CASSLVNQPQHF. The chain carries TRBV5-6 and TRBJ1-5; D not certain. The ends were cut back, 0 bases at V and 4 bases at J, with 2 bases in the middle. The germline CDR1 and CDR2 sequences are SGHDT and YYEEEE. The CDR3 has 12 residues.

A note on this clone: Germline and junction disagree at one end, which may indicate a read error. This chain connects TRBV2 to TRBJ2-7; 10 bases are a match to TRBD1. The germline CDR1 and CDR2 sequences are SNHLY and FYNNEI. This CDR3 region has 13 residues. In DNA, the CDR3 is TGTGCCAGCAGGGGACAGGGGTCCTCCGAGCAGTACTTC. Translated: CASRGQGSSEQYF.

V gene TRBV28 combines with J gene TRBJ2-1; D may be TRBD2 (5 bases). The CDR3 is 13 amino acids. CDR1 MDHEN and CDR2 SYDVKM come from the germline V gene. V was trimmed by 6 bases and J by 5 bases, leaving 11 bases between them. This chain's CDR3 is CASSPGTNNEQFF. In nucleotides, the CDR3 is TGTGCCAGCAGCCCGGGAACCAACAATGAGCAGTTCTTC.

The rearrangement joins TRBV27 to TRBJ2-3, with 12 bases fitting TRBD2. The trim removed 5 bases at V and 6 bases at J, leaving 6 bases unmatched. In germline, CDR1 is MNHEY, CDR2 SMNVEV (reference sequence). The CDR3 runs 15 residues. CDR3 region: CASSPSGRDPDTQYF. The CDR3 DNA is TGTGCCAGCAGTCCTAGCGGGAGGGACCCCGATACGCAGTATTTT.

The chain carries TRBV28 and TRBJ2-7, with TRBD2 matching 9 bases. V trimming: 5 bases; J trimming: 2 bases; junction bases outside the gene matches: 4. The CDR3 totals 14 residues. CDR1 and CDR2 (germline): MDHEN, SYDVKM. The CDR3 DNA follows: TGTGCCAGCAGTCAAGGACTAGCGCCCTACGAGCAGTACTTC. Encoded protein: CASSQGLAPYEQYF.

This CDR3 is CASSSYGTYNQPQHF. The CDR3 DNA reads TGTGCCAGTAGTAGCTACGGGACATACAATCAGCCCCAGCATTTT. This chain joins TRBV19 and TRBJ1-5; maybe TRBD1 (6 bases). V was cut by 4 bases and J by 3 bases, with 13 bases left in between. This CDR3 has 15 residues. The germline V gene has CDR1 LNHDA and CDR2 SQIVND (reference sequence). Using reference TRBV19 and TRBJ1-5 for the parts outside the CDR3, the full variable domain is DGGITQSPKYLFRKEGQNVTLSCEQNLNHDAMYWYRQDPGQGLRLIYYSQIVNDFQKGDIAEGYSVSREKKESFPLTVTSAQKNPTAFYLCASSSYGTYNQPQHFGDGTRLSIL.

This chain links TRBV2 with TRBJ2-3, with TRBD2 matching 7 bases. In germline, CDR1 is SNHLY, CDR2 FYNNEI. The CDR3 covers 14 residues. V lost 6 bases to trimming and J lost 0 bases; unmatched junction nucleotides: 3. CDR3 in amino acids: CASRGGRSTDTQYF. Here the CDR3 DNA reads TGTGCCAGCAGGGGCGGGAGAAGCACAGATACGCAGTATTTT.